Detailed here is one T cell receptor (beta chain). Generated by immunoSEQ multiplex PCR, the TCRdb table keeps only in-frame clones and is missing some. This table has around 340,000 clones, approximately 95% appearing once. This sample was taken from a study of shared T cell receptors in the human thymus. CDR1 and CDR2 from the germline V gene are SEHNR and FQNEAQ (reference sequence). This CDR3 has 16 amino acids. V gave up 0 bases and J gave up 0 bases, with 12 bases separating them. The sequencing sample was made of thymocytes. This chain joins TRBV7-9 and TRBJ2-7, with D perhaps being TRBD1 or TRBD2 (5 bases each). The receptor was derived from a human donor. The CDR3 loop reads CASSLAREGNSYEQYF. The CDR3 nucleotides read TGTGCCAGCAGCTTAGCCCGAGAGGGGAACTCCTACGAGCAGTACTTC.